This TCR beta chain was retrieved from a study of cytomegalovirus exposure and HLA in healthy donors. For the study at large: Previous work identified around 120 million unique TCR beta sequences from about 179 million T cells. Notes on the study in general: According to a later analysis, donors in an Asian-associated ancestry cluster reportedly had fewer N-insertions than the roughly 720-donor mean. A later analysis linked a missense DCLRE1C variant to TCR beta V- and J-gene trimming.

At sampling all donors were nominally healthy, likely with unrecorded immune exposures. About this clone itself: Its antigen is currently unknown.

PCR used 60 Vbeta primers and 13 Jbeta primers. Sequencing was performed with immunoSEQ multiplex PCR; in TCRdb, only in-frame clones are kept and a portion is missing. The sample includes some 70,000 clones, about 80% of them seen just once. The TCR sequence derives from a man between 50 and 59 years old in good health and CMV-seronegative. Sequencing was carried out using PBMCs.

CDR3 nucleotides: TGTGCCAGCCGGCAGCGGGGGGGCACAGATACGCAGTATTTT. Amino acids: CASRQRGGTDTQYF. This chain joins TRBV5-6 and TRBJ2-3, with 9 positions matching TRBD2. Germline trimming cut 7 bases from V and 1 base from J; bases unmatched to any gene: 4. CDR1 and CDR2 (germline): SGHDT, YYEEEE. The CDR3 consists of 14 residues.